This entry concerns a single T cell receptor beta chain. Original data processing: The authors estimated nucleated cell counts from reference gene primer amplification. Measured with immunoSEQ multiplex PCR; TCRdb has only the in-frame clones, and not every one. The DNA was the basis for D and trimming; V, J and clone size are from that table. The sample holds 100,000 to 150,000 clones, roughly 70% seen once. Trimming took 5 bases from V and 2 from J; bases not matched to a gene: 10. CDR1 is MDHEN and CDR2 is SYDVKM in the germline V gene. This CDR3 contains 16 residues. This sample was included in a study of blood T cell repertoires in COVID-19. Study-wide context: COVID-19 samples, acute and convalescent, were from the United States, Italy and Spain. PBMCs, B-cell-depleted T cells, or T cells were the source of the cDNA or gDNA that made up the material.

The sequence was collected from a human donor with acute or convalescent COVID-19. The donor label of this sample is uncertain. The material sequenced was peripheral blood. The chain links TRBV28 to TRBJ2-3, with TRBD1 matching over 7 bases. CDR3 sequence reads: CASSLPETGSTDTQYF. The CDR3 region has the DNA TGTGCCAGCAGTCTCCCAGAGACAGGGTCCACAGATACGCAGTATTTT. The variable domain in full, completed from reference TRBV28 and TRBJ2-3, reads DVKVTQSSRYLVKRTGEKVFLECVQDMDHENMFWYRQDPGLGLRLIYFSYDVKMKEKGDIPEGYSVSREKKERFSLILESASTNQTSMYLCASSLPETGSTDTQYFGPGTRLTVL.